This T cell receptor beta chain was profiled in a study of CXCR3-negative and CXCR3-positive naive CD8 T cells. Considering frequency, this clonotype is medium-sized. Its antigen is not identified. Per the germline V gene, CDR1 is MGHDK and CDR2 is SYGVNS. This CDR3 has 14 residues. General observations from the study: Researchers reported similar TRBV-TRBJ usage in naive CXCR3-negative and CXCR3-positive cells, though memory differed. High diversity, comparable across both naive subsets, contrasted with much lower diversity in memory CD8+ cells.

By phenotype, naive CD8+ T cells were CD45RO-CCR7+CD27+CD95-. The TRB libraries of cDNA were built by UMI-labeled 5' RACE. For each CDR3 protein, TCRdb gives one entry from its re-call of the 5' RACE reads, without DNA. The listing records some 4,000 distinct CDR3 sequences. The sequence was obtained from a human donor in good health. Some clones in this sample may be carry-over from other donors' samples. The chain is built from TRBV25-1 and TRBJ1-5; TCRdb reports TRBD1, a call that lacks DNA to check it against. Material: naive CXCR3- CD8+ T cells from blood. As to subset: CD45RO-CCR7+CD27+CD95- naive CD8+ T cells lacking CXCR3 (TNR3-). CDR3 protein: CASSDVQGDQPQHF.